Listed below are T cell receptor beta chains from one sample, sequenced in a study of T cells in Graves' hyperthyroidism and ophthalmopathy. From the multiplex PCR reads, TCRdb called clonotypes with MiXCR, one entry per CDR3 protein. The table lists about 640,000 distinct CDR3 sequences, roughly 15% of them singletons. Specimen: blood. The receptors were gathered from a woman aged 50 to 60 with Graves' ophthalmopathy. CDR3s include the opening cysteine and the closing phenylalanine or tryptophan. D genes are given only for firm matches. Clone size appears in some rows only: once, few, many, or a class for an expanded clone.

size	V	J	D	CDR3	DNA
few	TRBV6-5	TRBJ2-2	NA	CASSLTAANTGELFF	TGTGCCAGCAGTTTAACGGCTGCGAACACCGGGGAGCTGTTTTTT
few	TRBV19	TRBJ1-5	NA	CASSIGQHSNQPQHF	TGTGCCAGTAGTATCGGACAGCACAGCAATCAGCCCCAGCATTTT
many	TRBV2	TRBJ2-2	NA	CASSDFRQVPGELFF	TGTGCCAGCAGTGATTTCAGGCAGGTCCCCGGGGAGCTGTTTTTT
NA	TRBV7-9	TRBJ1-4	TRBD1	CASSMGTGEGEKLFF	TGTGCCAGCAGCATGGGGACAGGGGAGGGCGAAAAACTGTTTTTT
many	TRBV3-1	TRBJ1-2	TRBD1	CASSPRQGRGYTF	TGTGCCAGCAGCCCACGACAGGGACGAGGCTACACCTTC
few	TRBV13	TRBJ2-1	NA	CASSLGPKSSYNEQFF	TGTGCCAGCAGCTTAGGTCCTAAGAGCTCCTACAATGAGCAGTTCTTC
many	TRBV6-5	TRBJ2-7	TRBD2	CASSYTGAGGHEQYF	TGTGCCAGCAGTTACACAGGAGCGGGAGGCCACGAGCAGTACTTC
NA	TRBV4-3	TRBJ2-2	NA	CASSQEGRLVGTGELFF	TGCGCCAGCAGCCAAGAAGGGCGCTTAGTCGGGACCGGGGAGCTGTTTTTT
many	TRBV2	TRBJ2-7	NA	CASSESGTSYEQYF	TGTGCCAGCAGCGAGTCTGGAACGTCCTACGAGCAGTACTTC
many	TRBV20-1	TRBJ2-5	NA	CSARDQGETQYF	TGCAGTGCTAGAGATCAGGGGGAGACCCAGTACTTC
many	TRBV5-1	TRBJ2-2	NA	CASSLVGVLNTGELFF	TGCGCCAGCAGCTTGGTGGGAGTACTCAACACCGGGGAGCTGTTTTTT
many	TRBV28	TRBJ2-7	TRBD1	CASSETGTLYEQYF	TGTGCCAGCAGTGAGACAGGGACCCTCTACGAGCAGTACTTC
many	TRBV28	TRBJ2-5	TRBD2	CASSWTSPKYF	TGTGCCAGCAGTTGGACTAGCCCGAAGTACTTC
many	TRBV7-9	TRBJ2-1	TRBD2	CASSLGLAGALSEQFF	TGTGCCAGCAGCCTGGGACTAGCGGGAGCGCTTAGTGAGCAGTTCTTC
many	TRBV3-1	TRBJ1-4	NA	CASSQDSTNEKLFF	TGTGCCAGCAGCCAAGACTCAACTAATGAAAAACTGTTTTTT
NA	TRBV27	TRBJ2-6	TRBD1	CASSPSTGALSGANVLTF	TGTGCCAGCAGTCCCTCGACAGGGGCGCTCTCTGGGGCCAACGTCCTGACTTTC
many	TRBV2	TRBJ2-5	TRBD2	CASSPGLAGNQETQYF	TGTGCCAGCAGTCCGGGACTAGCGGGAAACCAAGAGACCCAGTACTTC
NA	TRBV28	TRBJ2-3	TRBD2	CASSLSAGGPLADTQYF	TGTGCCAGCAGCTTATCGGCGGGAGGGCCGTTGGCAGATACGCAGTATTTT
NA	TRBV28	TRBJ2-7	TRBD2	CASSSTSGSGEQYF	TGTGCCAGCAGTTCTACTAGCGGGAGTGGGGAGCAGTACTTC
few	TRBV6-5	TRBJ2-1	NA	CASSYSIGTTNEQFF	TGTGCCAGCAGTTACTCTATCGGGACCACCAATGAGCAGTTCTTC
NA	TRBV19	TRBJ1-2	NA	CASSMGRSDYGYTF	TGTGCCAGTAGTATGGGTCGTAGCGACTATGGCTACACCTTC
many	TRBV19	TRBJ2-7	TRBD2	CASSIGSSGAYEQYF	TGTGCCAGTAGTATAGGTTCTAGCGGCGCCTACGAGCAGTACTTC
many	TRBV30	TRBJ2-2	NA	CAWSFGVAGELFF	TGTGCCTGGAGTTTTGGGGTTGCCGGGGAGCTGTTTTTT
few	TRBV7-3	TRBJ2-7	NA	CASSLTEVVRYEQYF	TGTGCCAGCAGCTTAACGGAGGTCGTCAGGTACGAGCAGTACTTC
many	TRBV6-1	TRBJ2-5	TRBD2	CASSPHLGGQETQYF	TGTGCCAGCAGCCCCCACCTGGGAGGGCAAGAGACCCAGTACTTC
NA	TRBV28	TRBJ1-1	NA	CASSLGGWGAEAFF	TGTGCCAGCAGTTTAGGAGGCTGGGGCGCTGAAGCTTTCTTT
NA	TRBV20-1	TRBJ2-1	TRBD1	CSAPDRVRGYNEQFF	TGCAGTGCCCCGGACAGGGTCAGGGGTTACAATGAGCAGTTCTTC
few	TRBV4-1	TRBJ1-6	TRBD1	CASSQDTTGANSPLHF	TGCGCCAGCAGCCAAGATACCACAGGGGCGAATTCACCCCTCCACTTT
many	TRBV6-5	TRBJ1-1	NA	CASSYSNQGTEAFF	TGTGCCAGCAGTTACTCGAACCAGGGGACTGAAGCTTTCTTT
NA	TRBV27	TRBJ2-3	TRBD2	CASSPGLARSTDTQYF	TGTGCCAGCAGTCCGGGACTAGCGAGGAGCACAGATACGCAGTATTTT
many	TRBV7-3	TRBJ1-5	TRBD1	CASSDSHRGRQPQHF	TGTGCCAGCAGCGACTCCCACAGGGGGCGTCAGCCCCAGCATTTT
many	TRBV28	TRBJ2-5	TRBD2	CASSLPGLAGVGETQYF	TGTGCCAGCAGTTTACCGGGACTAGCGGGAGTAGGGGAGACCCAGTACTTC
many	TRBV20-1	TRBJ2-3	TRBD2	CSARESTSGSTDTQYF	TGCAGTGCTAGAGAGTCAACTAGCGGCAGCACAGATACGCAGTATTTT
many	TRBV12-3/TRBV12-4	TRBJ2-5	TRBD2	CASSFQREGKETQYF	TGTGCCAGCAGTTTCCAGCGGGAGGGAAAAGAGACCCAGTACTTC
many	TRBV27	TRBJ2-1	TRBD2	CASSQTRLAGTYNEQFF	TGTGCCAGCAGCCAAACACGACTAGCGGGAACATACAATGAGCAGTTCTTC
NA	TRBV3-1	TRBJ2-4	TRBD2	CASSQVIETSGKAKNIQYF	TGTGCCAGCAGCCAAGTCATAGAGACTAGCGGCAAAGCCAAAAACATTCAGTACTTC
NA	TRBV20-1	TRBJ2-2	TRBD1	CSARRQGSVGELFF	TGCAGTGCTCGGCGACAGGGTTCGGTCGGGGAGCTGTTTTTT
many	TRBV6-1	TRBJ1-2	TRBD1	CASSRDRGGYTF	TGTGCCAGCAGTAGGGACAGGGGCGGCTACACCTTC
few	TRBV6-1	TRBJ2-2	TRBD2	CASSLAETGELFF	TGTGCCAGCAGCCTAGCGGAAACCGGGGAGCTGTTTTTT
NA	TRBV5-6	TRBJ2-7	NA	CASRMRLVDYEQYF	TGTGCCAGCAGAATGCGGCTGGTCGACTACGAGCAGTACTTC
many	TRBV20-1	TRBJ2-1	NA	CSARVLRGISSYNEQFF	TGCAGTGCTAGAGTTCTGAGGGGGATTAGCTCCTACAATGAGCAGTTCTTC
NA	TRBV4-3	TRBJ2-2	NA	CASSQVQANTGELFF	TGCGCCAGCAGCCAAGTACAGGCCAACACCGGGGAGCTGTTTTTT
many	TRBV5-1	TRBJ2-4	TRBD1	CASSLQGAISVNIQYF	TGCGCCAGCAGCTTACAGGGGGCGATTAGTGTGAACATTCAGTACTTC
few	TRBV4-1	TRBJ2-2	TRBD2	CASSTTSGRADGELFF	TGCGCCAGCAGCACAACTAGCGGGAGGGCCGACGGGGAGCTGTTTTTT
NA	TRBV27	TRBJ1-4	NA	CASSSMDGATNEKLFF	TGTGCCAGCAGTTCGATGGACGGTGCAACTAATGAAAAACTGTTTTTT
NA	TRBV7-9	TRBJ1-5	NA	CASSAVGPTGNQPQHF	TGTGCCAGCAGCGCGGTGGGACCTACAGGGAACCAGCCCCAGCATTTT